The T cell receptor (beta chain) described here comes from a study of beta chain features in type 1 diabetes. Study-wide context: Investigators examined roughly 99,000,000 sorted cells across all samples.

Per the germline V gene, CDR1 is SQVTM and CDR2 is ANQGSEA. The CDR3 is made up of 11 amino acids. Between the trimmed V and J ends, which lost 7 bases and 4 bases, there was a span of 11 bases. This clone was observed a few times. Its target is unknown. General observations from the study: Fewer junction insertions and more nucleotide deletions appeared in type 1 diabetes patients. A moderate, significant TCRB CDR3 shortening appeared in type 1 diabetes across four CD4+ subsets. The naive, central memory and Treg TCRB repertoires showed an apparent similarity that was greater among patients than among healthy donors.

TCRB transcripts that were expressed got sequenced, as all of the isolated RNA had been reverse transcribed. The table came from immunoSEQ multiplex PCR; TCRdb's copy has only in-frame clones and leaves some out. The sample lists approximately 250,000 clones, around 9.9% occurring once. V is TRBV29-1 and J is TRBJ2-7; possible D gene TRBD2, 6 bases. The source of this sequence is a man aged 25-45 years with type 1 diabetes. Sequencing was carried out using naive CD4+ T cells from blood. The CDR3 protein is CSASGGYEQYF. For the CDR3, the DNA is TGCAGCGCCTCCGGGGGATACGAGCAGTACTTC.